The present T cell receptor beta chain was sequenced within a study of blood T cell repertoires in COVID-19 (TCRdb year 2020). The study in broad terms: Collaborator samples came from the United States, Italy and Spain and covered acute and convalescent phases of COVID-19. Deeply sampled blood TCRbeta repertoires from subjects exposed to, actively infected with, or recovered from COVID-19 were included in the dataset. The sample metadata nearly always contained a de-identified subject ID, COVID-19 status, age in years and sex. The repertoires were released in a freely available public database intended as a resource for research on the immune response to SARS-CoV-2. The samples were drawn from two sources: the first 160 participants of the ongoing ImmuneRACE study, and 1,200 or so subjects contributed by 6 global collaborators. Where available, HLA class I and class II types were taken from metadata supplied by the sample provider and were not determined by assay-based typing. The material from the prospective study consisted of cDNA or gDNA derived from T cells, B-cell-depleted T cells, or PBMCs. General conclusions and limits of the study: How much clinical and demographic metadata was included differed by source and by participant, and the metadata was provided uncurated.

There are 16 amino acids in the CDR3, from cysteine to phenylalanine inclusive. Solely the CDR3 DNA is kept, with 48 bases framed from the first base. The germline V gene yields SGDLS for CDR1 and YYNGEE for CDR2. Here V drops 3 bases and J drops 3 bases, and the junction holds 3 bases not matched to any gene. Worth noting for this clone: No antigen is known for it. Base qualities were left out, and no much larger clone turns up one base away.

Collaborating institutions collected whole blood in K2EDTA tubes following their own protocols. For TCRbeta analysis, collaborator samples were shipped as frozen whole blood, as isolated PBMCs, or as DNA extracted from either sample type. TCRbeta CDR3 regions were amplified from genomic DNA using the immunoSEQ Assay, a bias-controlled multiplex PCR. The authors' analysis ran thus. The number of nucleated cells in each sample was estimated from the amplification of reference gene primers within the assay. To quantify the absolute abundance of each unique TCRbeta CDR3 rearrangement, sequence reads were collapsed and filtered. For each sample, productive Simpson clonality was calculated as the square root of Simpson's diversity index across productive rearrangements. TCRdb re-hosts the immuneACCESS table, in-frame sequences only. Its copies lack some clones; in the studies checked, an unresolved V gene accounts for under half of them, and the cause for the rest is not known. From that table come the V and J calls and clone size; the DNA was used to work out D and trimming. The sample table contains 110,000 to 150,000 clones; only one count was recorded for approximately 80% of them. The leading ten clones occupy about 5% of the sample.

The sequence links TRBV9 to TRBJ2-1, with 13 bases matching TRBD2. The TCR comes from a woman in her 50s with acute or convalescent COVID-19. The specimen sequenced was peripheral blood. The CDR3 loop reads CASSETSGGIYNEQFF. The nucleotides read TGTGCCAGCAGCGAGACTAGCGGGGGGATCTACAATGAGCAGTTCTTC.